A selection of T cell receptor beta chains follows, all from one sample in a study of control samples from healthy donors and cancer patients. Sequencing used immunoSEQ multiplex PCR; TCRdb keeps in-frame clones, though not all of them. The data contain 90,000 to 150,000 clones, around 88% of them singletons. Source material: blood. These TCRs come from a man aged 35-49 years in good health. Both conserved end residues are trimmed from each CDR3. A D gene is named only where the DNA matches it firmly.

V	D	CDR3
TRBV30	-	AWGDQGEGYT
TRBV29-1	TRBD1	SVSTGTVNTEAF
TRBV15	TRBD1	ATSNFGQGKNIQY
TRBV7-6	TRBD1	ASSRLGSGGGSPAF
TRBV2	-	ASSRLGGSNQPQH
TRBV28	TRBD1	ASSSDYPGTAQETQY
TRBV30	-	AWGQGFKNYGYT
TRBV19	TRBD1	ASRGTANTGELF
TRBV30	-	AWTVRETQY
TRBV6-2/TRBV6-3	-	ASSYVLFQPQH
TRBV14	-	ASSRGLGYGYT
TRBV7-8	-	ASSLERVGGQPQH
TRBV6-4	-	ASSADRNSPLH
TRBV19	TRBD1	ASRRQGAGDTEAF
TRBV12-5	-	ASGLAHRNNEQF
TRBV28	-	ASRDIYRANEQF
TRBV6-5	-	ASMETLSSYNEQF
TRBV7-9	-	ASSLQGGSYEQY
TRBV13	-	ASSRKSGQGLGNEQF
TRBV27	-	ASSLSGLGYTEAF
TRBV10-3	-	AISERGDTGELF
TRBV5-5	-	ASSKQGGGTEAF
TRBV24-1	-	ATSDLAMNYGYT
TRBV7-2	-	ASRGLRNTGELF
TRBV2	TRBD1	ASSPNGQGVEGYT
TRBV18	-	ASSPDRSTEAF
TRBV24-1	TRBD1	ATAGGTGGGQPQH
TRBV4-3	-	ASSPASIGLLNTGELF
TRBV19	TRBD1	ASKRGQSEQDEAF
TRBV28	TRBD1	ASSLSYRGGYGYT
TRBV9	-	ASSVDWGAKNIQY
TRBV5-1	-	ASSPEGVRGGSGANVLT
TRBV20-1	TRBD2	SASRTSGDYNEQF
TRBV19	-	ASSIQGSYNSPLH
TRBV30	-	AKYAGGDIDSGYT
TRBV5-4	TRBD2	ASSSADLAGGPDTQY
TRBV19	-	ASRGNWENTIY
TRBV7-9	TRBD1	ASSPGTGNQPQH
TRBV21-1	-	ASSKGRDREYNSPLH
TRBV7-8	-	ASSPPRASGNTIY
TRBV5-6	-	ASSPWWEGILDGYT
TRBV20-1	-	SALEDTEAF
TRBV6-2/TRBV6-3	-	ASSYSQWNTIY
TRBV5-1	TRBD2	ASSVPSGGLNEQY
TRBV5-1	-	ASSLYETLGTGELF
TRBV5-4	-	ASSLDSGIETQY
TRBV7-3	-	ASSPNAGGRDEQY
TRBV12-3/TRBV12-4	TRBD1	ASTRQGAVEQY
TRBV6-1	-	ASSEVYGYT
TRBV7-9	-	ASSGGPRPSGANVLT
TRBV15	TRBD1	ATRGQDSGNTIY
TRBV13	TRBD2	ASSHARLAGGGEQF
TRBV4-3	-	ASSPGTGDTEAF
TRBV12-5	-	ASAHTDTQY
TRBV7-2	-	ASSFGSALEAF